This T cell receptor (beta chain) was sequenced during a study of T cell repertoires in cytomegalovirus infection. A single record per CDR3 protein comes from TCRdb applying MiXCR to the reads. The table records 100,000 or so distinct CDR3 sequences, 15% to 20% of them present only once. The ends lost 1 base at V and 4 bases at J; junction bases unmatched: 12. The CDR3 totals 17 residues. Germline loops: CDR1 SGHVS, CDR2 FQNEAQ. By share, this clonotype ranks as medium-sized. The chain employs TRBV7-8 and TRBJ1-1; 7 bases line up with TRBD1. Input material: PBMCs. This TCR derives from a human donor in good health (CMV status not recorded). Some clones in this sample may be carry-over from other donors' samples. In DNA, the CDR3 is TGTGCCAGCAGCTTAGTGGAACAGGGGACTTCGGGCACTGAAGCTTTCTTT. Protein: CASSLVEQGTSGTEAFF.